This T cell receptor (beta chain) was sequenced in a study of blood T cell repertoires in COVID-19 (dated by TCRdb to 2020 to 2021). About the full investigation: Samples covering the acute and convalescent phases of COVID-19 were provided by collaborators in the United States, Italy and Spain. Subjects who had been exposed to COVID-19, were actively infected with it, or had recovered from it provided the deeply sampled blood TCRbeta repertoires that made up the dataset. The samples were drawn from the first 160 participants of the ongoing ImmuneRACE study and from some 1,300 subjects provided by 6 global collaborators. The repertoires were released in a freely available public database meant as a resource for research on the immune response to SARS-CoV-2. A de-identified subject ID, COVID-19 status, age in years and sex were almost always included in the sample metadata. Where available, HLA class I and class II types were obtained from metadata supplied by the sample provider rather than from assay-based typing. The prospective study material was composed of cDNA or gDNA derived from T cells, B-cell-depleted T cells, or PBMCs.

General study outcomes and caveats: Clinical and demographic metadata were provided uncurated, with the amount varying by source and participant.

For this clone: The antigen it binds to is not known. The input lacks base qualities; no much larger clone sits a single base away.

TCRbeta CDR3 regions were amplified from genomic DNA by means of the immunoSEQ Assay, a bias-controlled multiplex PCR. The authors' analysis ran thus. Nucleated cell counts per sample were estimated from amplification of reference gene primers within the assay. To quantify the absolute abundance of each unique TCRbeta CDR3 rearrangement, sequence reads were collapsed and filtered. For each sample, productive Simpson clonality was calculated as the square root of Simpson's diversity index across productive rearrangements. In TCRdb, the immuneACCESS table is reduced to in-frame sequences with V and J assigned. These tables do not hold every clone; where another copy was compared, an unresolved V gene accounts for under half, and the others remain unexplained. V and J calls and clone size follow that table, whereas D and trimming were derived from the DNA. This sample is represented by 210,000 or so clones; about 90% of them were singletons. The leading ten clones occupy roughly 2.6% of the sample.

Per the germline V gene, LGHNA is the CDR1 and YNFKEQ is the CDR2. V is pared back by 4 bases and J by 0 bases, with 12 bases lying between the germline termini. Including cysteine and phenylalanine, the CDR3 has 15 amino acids. The read is trimmed to its CDR3 DNA, 45 bases read in frame from base 1. Collaborating institutions collected whole blood in K2EDTA tubes following their own protocols. For TCRbeta analysis, collaborators shipped samples in one of three forms: frozen whole blood, isolated PBMCs, or DNA extracted from either of those sample types. The clonotype comes from a woman in her sixties with acute or convalescent COVID-19. Input material: peripheral blood. The chain is assembled from TRBV4-2 and TRBJ1-1; the D gene lacks a confident call. The sequenced DNA: TGTGCCAGCAGCCTCGAGGCCCGAATGAACACTGAAGCTTTCTTT. Translated, it gives CASSLEARMNTEAFF.